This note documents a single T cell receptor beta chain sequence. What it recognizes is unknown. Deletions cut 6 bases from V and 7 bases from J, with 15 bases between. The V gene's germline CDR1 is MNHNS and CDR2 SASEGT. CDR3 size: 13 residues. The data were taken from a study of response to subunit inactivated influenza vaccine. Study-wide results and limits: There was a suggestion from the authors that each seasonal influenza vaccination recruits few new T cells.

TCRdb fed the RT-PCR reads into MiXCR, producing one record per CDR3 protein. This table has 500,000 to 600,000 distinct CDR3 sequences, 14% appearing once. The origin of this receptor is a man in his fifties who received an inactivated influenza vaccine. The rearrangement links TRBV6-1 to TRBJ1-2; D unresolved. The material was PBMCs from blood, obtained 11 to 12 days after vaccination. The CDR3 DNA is TGTGCCAGCAGAGTGGCGGGGAATGGTGGCTACACCTTC. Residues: CASRVAGNGGYTF.